This T cell receptor beta chain stems from a study of T-cell memory formation after mild COVID-19. Findings and caveats of the study: Those CD4+ clones that contracted were mainly in CM and EM (CD8+ ones in EMRA).

As regards this clonotype: Its cognate antigen is unknown.

Germline trimming cut 6 bases from V and 2 bases from J; bases unmatched to any gene: 8. Looked up from germline, CDR1 is MNHEY and CDR2 is SVGAGI. The CDR3 is 15 residues long. Each CDR3 protein gets one entry after TCRdb re-called the 5' RACE reads with MiXCR. The sample contains 15,000 or so distinct CDR3 sequences, more than 20% of which appear only once. The material sequenced was PBMCs or a T cell subset sorted from them (not recorded which). The V gene is TRBV6-5, the J gene TRBJ2-3, with TRBD2 matching 7 bases. The sequence was collected from a man aged 18 to 29 who had mild COVID-19 (a few samples of this study predate the infection). Cell type and time point are not known. CDR3 amino acids: CASRPRAGVTDTQYF. The DNA for the CDR3 is TGTGCCAGCAGACCACGGGCGGGGGTCACAGATACGCAGTATTTT.